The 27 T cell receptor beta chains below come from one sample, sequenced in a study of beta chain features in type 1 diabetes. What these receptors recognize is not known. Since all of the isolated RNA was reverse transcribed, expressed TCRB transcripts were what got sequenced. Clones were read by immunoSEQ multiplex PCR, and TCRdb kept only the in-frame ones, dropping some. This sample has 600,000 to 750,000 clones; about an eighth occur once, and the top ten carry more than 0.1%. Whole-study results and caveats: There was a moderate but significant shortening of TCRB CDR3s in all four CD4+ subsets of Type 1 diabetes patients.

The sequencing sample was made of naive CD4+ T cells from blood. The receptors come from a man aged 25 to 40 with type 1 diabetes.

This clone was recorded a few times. The CDR3 here is CAISESTNEKLFF. CDR3 nucleotide sequence: TGTGCCATCAGTGAGTCAACTAATGAAAAACTGTTTTTT. The chain carries TRBV10-3 and TRBJ1-4; D gene uncertain. With 0 bases removed from V and 1 base from J, the gap between germline ends came to 0 bases. This CDR3 contains 13 residues. Germline V gives CDR1 ENHRY, CDR2 SYGVKD.

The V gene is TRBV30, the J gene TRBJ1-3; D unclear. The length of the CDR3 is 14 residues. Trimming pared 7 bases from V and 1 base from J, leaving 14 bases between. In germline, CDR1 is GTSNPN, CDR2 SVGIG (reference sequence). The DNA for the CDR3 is TGTGCCTTCGCAAAGGGTTTATCTGGAAACACCATATATTTT. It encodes CAFAKGLSGNTIYF.

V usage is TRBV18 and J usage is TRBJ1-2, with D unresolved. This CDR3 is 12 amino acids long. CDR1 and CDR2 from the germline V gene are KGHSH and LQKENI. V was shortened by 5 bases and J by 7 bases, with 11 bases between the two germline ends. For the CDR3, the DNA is TGTGCCAGCTCAAGCCGGGAGGCTGGCTACACCTTC. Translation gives CASSSREAGYTF.

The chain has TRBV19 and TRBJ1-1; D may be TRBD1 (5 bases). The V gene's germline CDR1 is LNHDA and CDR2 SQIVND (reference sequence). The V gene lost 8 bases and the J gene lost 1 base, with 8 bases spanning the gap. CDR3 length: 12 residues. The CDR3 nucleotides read TGTGCCAGTTCTAGGGGGAACACTGAAGCTTTCTTT. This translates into CASSRGNTEAFF. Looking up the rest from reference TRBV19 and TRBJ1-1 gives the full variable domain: DGGITQSPKYLFRKEGQNVTLSCEQNLNHDAMYWYRQDPGQGLRLIYYSQIVNDFQKGDIAEGYSVSREKKESFPLTVTSAQKNPTAFYLCASSRGNTEAFFGQGTRLTVV.

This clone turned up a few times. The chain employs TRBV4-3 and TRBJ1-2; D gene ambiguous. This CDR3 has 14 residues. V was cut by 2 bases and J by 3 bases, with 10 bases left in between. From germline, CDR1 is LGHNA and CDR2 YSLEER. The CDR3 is CASSQQGLYYGYTF. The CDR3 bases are TGCGCCAGCAGCCAACAAGGACTGTACTATGGCTACACCTTC.

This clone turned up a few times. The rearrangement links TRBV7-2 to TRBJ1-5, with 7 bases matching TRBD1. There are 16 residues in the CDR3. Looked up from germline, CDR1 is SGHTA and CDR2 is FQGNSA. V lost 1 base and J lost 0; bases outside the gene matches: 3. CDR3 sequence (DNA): TGTGCCAGCAGCTTAGATGCAGGGGGTAGCAATCAGCCCCAGCATTTT. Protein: CASSLDAGGSNQPQHF. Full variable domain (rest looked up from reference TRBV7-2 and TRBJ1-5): GAGVSQSPSNKVTEKGKDVELRCDPISGHTALYWYRQSLGQGLEFLIYFQGNSAPDKSGLPSDRFSAERTGGSVSTLTIQRTQQEDSAVYLCASSLDAGGSNQPQHFGDGTRLSIL.

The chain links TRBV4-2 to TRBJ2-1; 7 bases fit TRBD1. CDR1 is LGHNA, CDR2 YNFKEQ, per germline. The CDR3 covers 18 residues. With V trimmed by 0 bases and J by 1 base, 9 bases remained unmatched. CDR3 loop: CASSQERTQGPSYNEQFF. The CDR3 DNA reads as TGTGCCAGCAGCCAAGAAAGGACACAGGGGCCTTCCTACAATGAGCAGTTCTTC.

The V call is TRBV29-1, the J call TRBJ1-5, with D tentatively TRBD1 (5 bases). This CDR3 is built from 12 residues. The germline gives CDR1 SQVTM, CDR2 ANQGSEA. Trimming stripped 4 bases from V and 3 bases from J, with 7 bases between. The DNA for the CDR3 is TGCAGCGTTGCGGGGGACAATCAGCCCCAGCATTTT. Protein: CSVAGDNQPQHF. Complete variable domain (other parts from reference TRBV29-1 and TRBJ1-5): SAVISQKPSRDICQRGTSLTIQCQVDSQVTMMFWYRQQPGQSLTLIATANQGSEATYESGFVIDKFPISRPNLTFSTLTVSNMSPEDSSIYLCSVAGDNQPQHFGDGTRLSIL.

CDR3 DNA sequence: TGTGCCACTGGGCGACAGGTTAATGAAAAACTGTTTTTT. Encoded protein: CATGRQVNEKLFF. The J gene is TRBJ1-4, the V gene TRBV19; D perhaps matches TRBD1 (6 bases). Trimming took off 10 bases at V and 4 bases at J, with 13 bases between the two ends. The CDR3 has 13 residues. Germline V gives CDR1 LNHDA, CDR2 SQIVND (reference sequence).

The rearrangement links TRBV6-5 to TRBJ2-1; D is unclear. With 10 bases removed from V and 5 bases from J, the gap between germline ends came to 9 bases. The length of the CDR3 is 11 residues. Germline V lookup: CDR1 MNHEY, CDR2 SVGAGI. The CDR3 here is CATILNNEQFF. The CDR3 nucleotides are TGTGCCACCATACTCAACAATGAGCAGTTCTTC.

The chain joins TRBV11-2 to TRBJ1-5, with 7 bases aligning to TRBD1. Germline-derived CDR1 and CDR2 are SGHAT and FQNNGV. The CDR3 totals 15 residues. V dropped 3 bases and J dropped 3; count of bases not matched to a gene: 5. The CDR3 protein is CASSLGQQPNQPQHF. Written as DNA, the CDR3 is TGTGCCAGCAGCTTGGGACAGCAACCCAATCAGCCCCAGCATTTT.

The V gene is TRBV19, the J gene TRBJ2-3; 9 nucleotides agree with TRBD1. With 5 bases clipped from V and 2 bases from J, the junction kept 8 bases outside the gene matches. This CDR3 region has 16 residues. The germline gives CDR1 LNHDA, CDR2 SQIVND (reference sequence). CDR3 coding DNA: TGTGCCAGTAGTTCCTCCGGGACAGGGTACACAGATACGCAGTATTTT. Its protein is CASSSSGTGYTDTQYF. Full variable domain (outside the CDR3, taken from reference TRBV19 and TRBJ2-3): DGGITQSPKYLFRKEGQNVTLSCEQNLNHDAMYWYRQDPGQGLRLIYYSQIVNDFQKGDIAEGYSVSREKKESFPLTVTSAQKNPTAFYLCASSSSGTGYTDTQYFGPGTRLTVL.

Here the CDR3 DNA reads TGTGCCAGCAGTAGGACAGGGGCCCGGCCCGGCACCGGGGAGCTGTTTTTT. Translated, it gives CASSRTGARPGTGELFF. The rearrangement joins TRBV2 to TRBJ2-2; TRBD1 matches at 9 bases. V was pared by 5 bases and J by 4 bases, with 11 bases of the junction left unmatched. This CDR3 contains 17 residues. Germline-derived CDR1 and CDR2 are SNHLY and FYNNEI.

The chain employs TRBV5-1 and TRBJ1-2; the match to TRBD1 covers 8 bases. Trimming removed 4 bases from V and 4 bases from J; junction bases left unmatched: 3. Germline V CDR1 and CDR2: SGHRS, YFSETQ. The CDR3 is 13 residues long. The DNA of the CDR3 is TGCGCCAGCAGCGGGACAGGTGTCTATGGCTACACCTTC. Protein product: CASSGTGVYGYTF.

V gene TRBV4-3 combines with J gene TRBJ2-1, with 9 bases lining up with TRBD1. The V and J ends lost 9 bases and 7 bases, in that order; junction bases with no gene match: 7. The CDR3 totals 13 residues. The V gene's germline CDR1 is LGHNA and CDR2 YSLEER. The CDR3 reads CARHRDRENEQFF. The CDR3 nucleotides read TGCGCCAGACATAGGGACAGGGAGAATGAGCAGTTCTTC.

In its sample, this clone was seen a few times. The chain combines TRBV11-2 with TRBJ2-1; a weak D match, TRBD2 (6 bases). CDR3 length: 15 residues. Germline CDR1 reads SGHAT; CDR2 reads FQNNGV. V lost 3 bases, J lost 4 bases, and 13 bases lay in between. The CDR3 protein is CASSLTGDPYNEQFF. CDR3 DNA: TGTGCCAGCAGCTTGACGGGGGACCCGTACAATGAGCAGTTCTTC.

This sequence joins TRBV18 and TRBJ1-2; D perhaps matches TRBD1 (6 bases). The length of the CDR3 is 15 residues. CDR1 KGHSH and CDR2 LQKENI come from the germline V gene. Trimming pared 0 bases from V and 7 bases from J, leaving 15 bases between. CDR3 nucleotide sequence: TGTGCCAGCTCACCACCCTCTCAGGGGTTGGGTGGCTACACCTTC. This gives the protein CASSPPSQGLGGYTF.

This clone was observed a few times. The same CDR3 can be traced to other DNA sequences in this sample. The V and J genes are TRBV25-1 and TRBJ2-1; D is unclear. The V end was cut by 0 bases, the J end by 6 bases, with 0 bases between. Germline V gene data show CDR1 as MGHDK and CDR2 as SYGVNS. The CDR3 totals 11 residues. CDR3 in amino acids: CASSEYNEQFF. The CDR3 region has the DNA TGTGCCAGCAGTGAATACAATGAGCAGTTCTTC.

Here the CDR3 DNA reads TGTGCCAGCAGCAGTCCCCGCGGGACCGGGGAGCTGTTTTTT. This gives the protein CASSSPRGTGELFF. This chain uses TRBV14 with TRBJ2-2, with D possibly being TRBD2 (5 bases). Trimming pared 5 bases from V and 5 bases from J, leaving 12 bases between. The V gene's germline CDR1 is SGHDN and CDR2 FVKESK. The length of the CDR3 is 14 residues.

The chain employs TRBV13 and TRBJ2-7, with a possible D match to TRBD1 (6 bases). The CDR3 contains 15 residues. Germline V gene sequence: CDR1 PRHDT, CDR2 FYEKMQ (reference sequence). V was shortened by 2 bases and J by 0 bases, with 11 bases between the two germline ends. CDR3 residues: CASSLTGPGSYEQYF. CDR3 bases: TGTGCCAGCAGCTTAACAGGGCCGGGCTCCTACGAGCAGTACTTC.

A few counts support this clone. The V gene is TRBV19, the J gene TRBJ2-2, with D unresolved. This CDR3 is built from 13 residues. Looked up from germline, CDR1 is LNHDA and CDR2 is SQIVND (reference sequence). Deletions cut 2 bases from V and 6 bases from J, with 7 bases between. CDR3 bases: TGTGCCAGTAGTATACGGGTTCCCGGGGAGCTGTTTTTT. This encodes CASSIRVPGELFF.

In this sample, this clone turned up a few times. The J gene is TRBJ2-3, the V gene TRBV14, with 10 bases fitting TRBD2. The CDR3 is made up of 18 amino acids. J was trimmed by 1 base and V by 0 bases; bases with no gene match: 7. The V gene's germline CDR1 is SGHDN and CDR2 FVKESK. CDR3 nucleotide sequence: TGTGCCAGCAGCCAAGATCGAGCGGGGGGGCGTCGCACAGATACGCAGTATTTT. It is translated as CASSQDRAGGRRTDTQYF.

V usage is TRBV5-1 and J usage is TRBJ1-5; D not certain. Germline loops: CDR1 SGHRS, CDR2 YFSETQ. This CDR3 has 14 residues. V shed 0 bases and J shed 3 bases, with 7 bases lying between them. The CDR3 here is CASSLGDYNQPQHF. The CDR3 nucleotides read TGCGCCAGCAGCTTGGGCGACTACAATCAGCCCCAGCATTTT.

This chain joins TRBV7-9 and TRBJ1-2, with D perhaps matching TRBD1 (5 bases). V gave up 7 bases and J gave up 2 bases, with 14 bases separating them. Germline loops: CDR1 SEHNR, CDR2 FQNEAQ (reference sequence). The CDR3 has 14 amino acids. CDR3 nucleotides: TGTGCCAGCACCCGGGGGGATCAAAACTATGGCTACACCTTC. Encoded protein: CASTRGDQNYGYTF. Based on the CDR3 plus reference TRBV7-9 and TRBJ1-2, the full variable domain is DTGVSQNPRHKITKRGQNVTFRCDPISEHNRLYWYRQTLGQGPEFLTYFQNEAQLEKSRLLSDRFSAERPKGSFSTLEIQRTEQGDSAMYLCASTRGDQNYGYTFGSGTRLTVV.

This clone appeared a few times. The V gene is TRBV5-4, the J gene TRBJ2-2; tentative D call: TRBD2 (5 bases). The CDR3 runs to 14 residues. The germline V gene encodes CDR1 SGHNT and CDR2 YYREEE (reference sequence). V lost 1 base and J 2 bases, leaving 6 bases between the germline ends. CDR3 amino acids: CASSLRDNTGELFF. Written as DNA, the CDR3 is TGTGCCAGCAGCTTGCGGGATAACACCGGGGAGCTGTTTTTT.

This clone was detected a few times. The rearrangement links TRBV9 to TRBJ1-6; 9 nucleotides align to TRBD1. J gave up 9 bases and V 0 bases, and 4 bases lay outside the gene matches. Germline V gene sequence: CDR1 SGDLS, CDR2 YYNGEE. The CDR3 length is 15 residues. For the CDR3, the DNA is TGTGCCAGCAGCGTAGGGGACAGGGACCGTTCACCCCTCCACTTT. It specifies CASSVGDRDRSPLHF.

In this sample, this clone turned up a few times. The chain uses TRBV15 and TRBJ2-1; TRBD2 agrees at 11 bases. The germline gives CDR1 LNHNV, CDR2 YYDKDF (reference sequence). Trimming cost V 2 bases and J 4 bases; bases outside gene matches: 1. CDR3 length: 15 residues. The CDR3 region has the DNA TGTGCCACCAGCAGAAGACTAGCGGGGTACAATGAGCAGTTCTTC. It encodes CATSRRLAGYNEQFF.